One sample yielded the 8 T cell receptor beta chains listed below, sequenced in a study of spatial heterogeneity in lung cancer. Stated time point: sample taken at primary tumor resection. The study sequenced unsorted whole RNA from tumor, nontumor lung or frozen PBMC. TCRdb called the 5' RACE reads again in MiXCR, with one record for every CDR3 protein. The sample holds tens of thousands of distinct CDR3 sequences, roughly 12% seen once. The sequencing used PBMCs, collected at surgery. Receptors were obtained from a male donor with early-stage non-small cell lung cancer.

The sample holds a few counts of this clonotype. V and J are TRBV20-1 and TRBJ2-1, with TRBD2 matching 8 bases. The CDR3 is 16 residues long. Germline V gene lookup returns CDR1 DFQATT and CDR2 SNEGSKA (reference sequence). Losses at the gene ends were 3 bases for V and 5 bases for J; bases not matched to a gene: 12. The CDR3 DNA sequence: TGCAGTGCTAGCCCCCCGTTGCGGGGGGCTGACAATGAGCAGTTCTTC. Translation: CSASPPLRGADNEQFF.

This clonotype was detected only a few times. The rearrangement uses TRBV19 and TRBJ1-5, with TRBD1 matching over 7 bases. Looked up from germline, CDR1 is LNHDA and CDR2 is SQIVND (reference sequence). The CDR3 spans 14 residues. V lost 10 bases and J lost 1; bases outside the gene matches: 7. CDR3 bases: TGTGCCACCAGTGGACAGGCAAGCAATCAGCCCCAGCATTTT. Protein: CATSGQASNQPQHF.

The sample holds many counts of this clonotype. The chain links TRBV14 to TRBJ2-7, with TRBD2 matching 8 bases. CDR1 and CDR2 (germline): SGHDN, FVKESK. The CDR3 spans 15 residues. J gave up 2 bases and V 1 base, and 4 bases lay outside the gene matches. The CDR3 protein is CASSQALTSAYEQYF. DNA of the CDR3: TGTGCCAGCAGCCAAGCCTTGACTAGCGCCTACGAGCAGTACTTC.

In its sample, this clonotype was seen a few times. This sequence joins TRBV20-1 and TRBJ2-7; 10 bases are shared with TRBD2. The J segment lost 2 bases and the V segment lost 0 bases, leaving 7 bases of the junction unmatched. Germline values: CDR1 DFQATT, CDR2 SNEGSKA (reference sequence). The CDR3 is 16 amino acids. CDR3 in DNA: TGCAGTGCTAGAGATTTATTAGCGGGAGGAGCCTACGAGCAGTACTTC. Its protein is CSARDLLAGGAYEQYF.

The chain uses TRBV5-1 and TRBJ1-1; D gene uncertain. This CDR3 contains 15 residues. CDR1 is SGHRS and CDR2 is YFSETQ in the germline V gene. V was pared by 2 bases and J by 3 bases, with 14 bases between. The CDR3 region has the DNA TGCGCCAGCAGCTTCGAGCGCCAAGGGTACACTGAAGCTTTCTTT. Its protein is CASSFERQGYTEAFF.

This clonotype was counted only a few times. The gene calls are TRBV2 and TRBJ2-2, with 8 bases lining up with TRBD1. Looked up from germline, CDR1 is SNHLY and CDR2 is FYNNEI. The CDR3 is 15 residues long. V was pared by 5 bases and J by 1 base, with 3 bases of the junction left unmatched. This CDR3 is CASSWDRRNTGELFF. As DNA, the CDR3 is TGTGCCAGCAGTTGGGACAGGAGGAACACCGGGGAGCTGTTTTTT.

In its sample, this clonotype is medium-sized. The chain combines TRBV20-1 with TRBJ1-2, with 8 bases aligning to TRBD1. The CDR3 spans 12 residues. V lost 6 bases to trimming and J lost 3 bases; unmatched junction nucleotides: 3. Germline V gives CDR1 DFQATT, CDR2 SNEGSKA (reference sequence). Here the CDR3 reads CSAQTGDYGYTF. The CDR3 region has the DNA TGCAGTGCCCAGACAGGGGACTATGGCTACACCTTC.

The table lists this clonotype with a few counts. The chain joins TRBV6-5 to TRBJ1-2; D is unresolved. V shed 5 bases and J shed 6 bases, with 19 bases lying between them. CDR1 is MNHEY, CDR2 SVGAGI, per germline. This CDR3 is 15 amino acids long. CDR3 region: CASSTPDRVNNGYTF. CDR3 sequence (DNA): TGTGCCAGCAGTACCCCGGACCGGGTAAACAATGGCTACACCTTC.